This T cell receptor beta chain was captured in a study of blood T cell repertoires in COVID-19. From germline, CDR1 is MNHEY and CDR2 SVGEGT. J was trimmed by 3 bases and V by 0 bases; bases with no gene match: 8. This CDR3 is built from 16 residues. In the original analysis: Amplification with reference gene primers provided the estimates of nucleated cell counts. Some clones are missing from TCRdb's copy, which holds only in-frame ones; the method was immunoSEQ multiplex PCR. D and trimming come from the DNA, and the V and J calls and clone size come from that table. This table has 200,000 to 250,000 clones, more than 75% appearing once. Comment on this clone: This sample also contains other DNA sequences that code for the same CDR3.

Enrollment of patients from Seattle took place during active infection, with longitudinal follow-up. The gene calls are TRBV6-2 or TRBV6-3 and TRBJ2-7; 7 bases align to TRBD2. The sample taken for sequencing was peripheral blood. This TCR derives from a woman in her 70s with COVID-19, enrolled during active disease. The CDR3 nucleotides read TGTGCCAGCAGTTACTCGACCGGGACGGGAGGCTACGAGCAGTACTTC. This encodes CASSYSTGTGGYEQYF.